These 19 T cell receptor beta chains originate from one sample sequenced in a study of T cells in Graves' hyperthyroidism and ophthalmopathy. RNA transcripts were the template for amplifying TCR beta CDR3 regions. The HTBI primer set was used in a first-round RT-PCR of the TCR CDR3. TCRdb passed the multiplex PCR reads through MiXCR, listing each CDR3 protein once. The sample gives roughly 240,000 distinct CDR3 sequences, 24% of which show up once; approximately 35% is in the top ten. Sequenced input: blood. The receptors shown here come from a middle-aged woman with Graves' ophthalmopathy.

The rearrangement joins TRBV28 to TRBJ2-7; D call uncertain. V was cut by 5 bases and J by 4 bases, with 9 bases left in between. CDR1 MDHEN and CDR2 SYDVKM come from the germline V gene. This CDR3 is built from 12 residues. The CDR3 region is CASSVYKYEQYF. CDR3 coding DNA: TGTGCCAGCAGTGTTTACAAGTACGAGCAGTACTTC.

As concerns this clonotype: Germline and junction disagree at one end, which may indicate a read error. The chain joins TRBV4-1 to TRBJ1-1; perhaps TRBD1 as D (6 bases). The CDR3 sequence is 14 residues long. CDR1 is MGHRA and CDR2 is YSYEKL in the germline V gene. In DNA form, the CDR3 reads TGCGCCAGCAGCGGACAGCTGAAGGGCACTGAAGCTTACTTT. It encodes CASSGQLKGTEAYF.

There are many counts of this clonotype. V is TRBV28 and J is TRBJ1-5; tentative D call: TRBD1 (6 bases). The CDR3 contains 14 residues. The V gene's germline CDR1 is MDHEN and CDR2 SYDVKM. The V end was cut by 4 bases, the J end by 4 bases, with 11 bases between. The CDR3 bases are TGTGCCAGCAGTTCGGACAGCTATAATCAGCCCCAGCATTTT. Protein product: CASSSDSYNQPQHF.

This clonotype came up many times. The J gene is TRBJ1-6, the V gene TRBV28; tentative D call: TRBD1 (5 bases). The ends were cut back, 6 bases at V and 7 bases at J, with 13 bases in the middle. The V gene's germline CDR1 is MDHEN and CDR2 SYDVKM. The CDR3 consists of 14 residues. The CDR3 region is CASRTHQGNSPLHF. For the CDR3, the DNA is TGTGCCAGCAGAACCCATCAGGGCAATTCACCCCTCCACTTT.

This clonotype was observed many times. The chain has TRBV2 and TRBJ1-1; D ambiguous. This CDR3 spans 13 amino acids. The V gene's germline CDR1 is SNHLY and CDR2 FYNNEI. V was cut by 5 bases and J by 1 base, with 8 bases left in between. The CDR3 protein is CASSMRANTEAFF. The CDR3 DNA is TGTGCCAGCAGTATGCGGGCGAACACTGAAGCTTTCTTT.

This clonotype has a count of ten or more. V gene TRBV11-3 combines with J gene TRBJ1-1, with D uncertain. The CDR3 has 15 amino acids. The germline V gene encodes CDR1 SGHNT and CDR2 YENEEA. V was cut by 0 bases and J by 5 bases, with 13 bases left in between. CDR3 DNA: TGTGCCAGCAGCTTAGATCCTCCCCGCTCGACTGAAGCTTTCTTT. As protein: CASSLDPPRSTEAFF.

This clonotype was found many times. V and J are TRBV7-6 and TRBJ1-5; D is unclear. The V end was cut by 4 bases, the J end by 1 base, with 11 bases between. The CDR3 has 15 residues. Germline V gives CDR1 SGHVS, CDR2 FNYEAQ. As DNA, the CDR3 is TGTGCCAGCAGCTCGAACCAAGGCAGCAATCAGCCCCAGCATTTT. This translates into CASSSNQGSNQPQHF.

Many counts were recorded for this clonotype. The genes are TRBV16 and TRBJ2-5; TRBD1 agrees at 11 bases. Germline V gene sequence: CDR1 KGHSY, CDR2 FQNENV. The CDR3 is made up of 15 amino acids. V was clipped by 4 bases and J by 5 bases; unmatched bases: 6. The CDR3 region has the DNA TGTGCCAGCAGCCTCGGGACAGGGGGAGGCGAGACCCAGTACTTC. It encodes CASSLGTGGGETQYF.

In its sample, this clonotype was seen many times. The chain recombines TRBV9 with TRBJ2-5, with D tentatively TRBD2 (5 bases). V lost 7 bases and J lost 4, with 20 bases in between. Germline assignment: CDR1 SGDLS and CDR2 YYNGEE. This CDR3 has 15 amino acids. CDR3 region: CASGDGGSLTETQYF. The CDR3 coding sequence is TGTGCCAGCGGGGATGGTGGGAGTCTGACAGAGACCCAGTACTTC.

This clonotype appeared many times. This rearrangement joins TRBV20-1 to TRBJ2-3; D not resolved. The germline V and J ends were trimmed by 1 base and 6 bases, with 5 bases remaining between them. The CDR3 has 11 residues. Per germline, CDR1 DFQATT and CDR2 SNEGSKA (reference sequence). This CDR3 reads CSARGQDTQYF. In DNA form, the CDR3 reads TGCAGTGCTAGAGGGCAGGATACGCAGTATTTT.

This clonotype came up many times. The genes are TRBV4-2 and TRBJ2-7; 7 nucleotides agree with TRBD1. The V gene's germline CDR1 is LGHNA and CDR2 YNFKEQ. CDR3 length: 15 amino acids. Unmatched junction bases numbered 14, after V lost 4 bases and J lost 8 bases. For the CDR3, the DNA is TGTGCCAGCAGCCGAACAGGGGAAGGAACTACGCAGCAGTACTTC. This gives the protein CASSRTGEGTTQQYF.

Many counts were recorded for this clonotype. The junction departs from the called germline gene at one end, perhaps through a read error. This chain connects TRBV4-2 to TRBJ2-7; no clear D. The CDR3 is made up of 14 amino acids. CDR1 is LGHNA, CDR2 YNFKEQ, per germline. The CDR3 nucleotides are TGTGCCAGCAGTCAAGGGCCGACCATCCACGAGCAGTACTTC. As protein: CASSQGPTIHEQYF.

This clonotype was observed many times. The V call is TRBV14, the J call TRBJ1-2; D remains ambiguous. This CDR3 has 13 residues. CDR1 is SGHDN, CDR2 FVKESK, per germline. V lost 0 bases and J lost 5, with 7 bases in between. The CDR3 loop reads CASSQDRQYGYTF. DNA of the CDR3: TGTGCCAGCAGCCAAGATCGGCAATATGGCTACACCTTC.

This clonotype was counted ten times or more. For the CDR3, the DNA is TGTGCCATCAGTGAGACGACAGGGCTCCAGCCCCAGCATTTT. Amino acid sequence: CAISETTGLQPQHF. The chain recombines TRBV10-3 with TRBJ1-5, with TRBD1 matching over 7 bases. CDR3 size: 14 residues. In germline, CDR1 is ENHRY, CDR2 SYGVKD. Germline trimming cut 2 bases from V and 7 bases from J; bases unmatched to any gene: 5.

This clonotype was counted many times. This chain joins TRBV3-1 and TRBJ2-2; D gene ambiguous. The germline V gene encodes CDR1 LGHDT and CDR2 YNNKEL (reference sequence). The CDR3 is 14 residues long. The V gene lost 0 bases and the J gene lost 1 base, with 3 bases spanning the gap. The CDR3 is CASSQEGNTGELFF. The CDR3 DNA reads as TGTGCCAGCAGCCAAGAAGGGAACACCGGGGAGCTGTTTTTT.

At least ten counts were recorded for this clonotype. Written as DNA, the CDR3 is TGTGCCAGCACCTCGCGGCACGAGCAGTACTTC. Encoded protein: CASTSRHEQYF. V usage is TRBV7-9 and J usage is TRBJ2-7; D uncertain. The V gene lost 7 bases and the J gene lost 5 bases, with 9 bases spanning the gap. The CDR3 sequence is 11 residues long. Germline values: CDR1 SEHNR, CDR2 FQNEAQ (reference sequence).

This clonotype has ten or more counts. The chain recombines TRBV28 with TRBJ1-2; 11 bases are shared with TRBD1. V was clipped by 5 bases and J by 5 bases; unmatched bases: 7. CDR1 is MDHEN, CDR2 SYDVKM, per germline. CDR3 length equals 15 residues. CDR3 region: CASSPDRGRGYGYTF. CDR3 DNA sequence: TGTGCCAGCAGTCCGGACAGGGGGCGCGGGTATGGCTACACCTTC.

This clonotype was recorded many times. This chain links TRBV20-1 with TRBJ2-5, with 10 bases lining up with TRBD2. Trimming took 4 bases from V and 5 from J; bases not matched to a gene: 10. The CDR3 consists of 15 residues. CDR1 and CDR2 (germline): DFQATT, SNEGSKA (reference sequence). CDR3 DNA: TGCAGTGCTAAAGGGTCTAGCGGGAGTGAGGAGACCCAGTACTTC. Translating it yields CSAKGSSGSEETQYF.

Many counts were recorded for this clonotype. For the CDR3, the DNA is TGCGCCAGCAGCCCGAGGAGCGGGAGTAGGTCCTACGAGCAGTACTTC. Translation: CASSPRSGSRSYEQYF. This chain joins TRBV5-1 and TRBJ2-7; the match to TRBD2 covers 8 bases. J was trimmed by 1 base and V by 4 bases; bases with no gene match: 10. Germline lookup yields CDR1 SGHRS and CDR2 YFSETQ. The CDR3 is 16 amino acids.